Shown below are 21 T cell receptor beta chains from a single sample sequenced in a study of beta chain features in type 1 diabetes. The authors reverse transcribed all of the isolated RNA, so sequencing captured expressed TCRB transcripts. Assay used: immunoSEQ multiplex PCR; TCRdb lists only in-frame clones, some missing. The repertoire holds hundreds of thousands of clones, roughly 16% seen once, with about 0.02% in the top ten. Sequencing was performed on naive CD4+ T cells from blood. The receptor set was obtained from a woman aged 18-29 years in good health.

The rearrangement uses TRBV28 and TRBJ1-2; D remains ambiguous. CDR1 is MDHEN and CDR2 is SYDVKM in the germline V gene. V lost 7 bases and J 4 bases, leaving 19 bases between the germline ends. The CDR3 has 15 amino acids. The CDR3 spells CASTRRPVGSYGYTF. Here the CDR3 DNA reads TGTGCCAGCACAAGACGACCAGTCGGGAGCTATGGCTACACCTTC.

This chain connects TRBV7-9 to TRBJ2-1; possibly TRBD1 for D (5 bases). Germline V gene sequence: CDR1 SEHNR, CDR2 FQNEAQ (reference sequence). The CDR3 sequence is 12 residues long. V gave up 2 bases and J gave up 13 bases, with 12 bases separating them. CDR3 protein: CASSLQGPDQFF. DNA for the CDR3: TGTGCCAGCAGCTTACAGGGCCCGGACCAGTTCTTC.

The chain couples TRBV7-2 to TRBJ1-2, with D possibly matching TRBD1 (6 bases). The length of the CDR3 is 15 residues. V dropped 5 bases and J dropped 6 bases, with 19 bases sitting between them. Per germline, CDR1 SGHTA and CDR2 FQGNSA. CDR3 sequence reads: CASSERGFGTNGYTF. The CDR3 nucleotides are TGTGCCAGCAGCGAAAGAGGATTCGGGACAAATGGCTACACCTTC.

The CDR3: CASSQDVLGLNIQYF. In DNA, the CDR3 is TGCGCCAGCAGCCAAGATGTGTTAGGTTTAAACATTCAGTACTTC. The chain links TRBV4-3 to TRBJ2-4, with D unclear. The CDR3 has 15 residues. The germline CDR1 and CDR2 sequences are LGHNA and YSLEER. The V and J ends lost 0 bases and 6 bases respectively, with 12 bases between them.

This clone was found a few times. The V gene is TRBV7-9, the J gene TRBJ2-3, with TRBD1 as a possible D gene (6 bases). The V gene's germline CDR1 is SEHNR and CDR2 FQNEAQ (reference sequence). V was shortened by 4 bases and J by 5 bases, with 13 bases between the two germline ends. The CDR3 loop spans 14 amino acids. CDR3 DNA sequence: TGTGCCAGCAGCTACGGGACGGACAGAGATACGCAGTATTTT. It translates to CASSYGTDRDTQYF.

About this clone itself: The sample contains more than one DNA sequence encoding this CDR3. This rearrangement joins TRBV7-9 to TRBJ2-3; 9 positions match TRBD1. V shed 5 bases and J 0 bases; nucleotides not matched to a gene: 3. Germline V lookup: CDR1 SEHNR, CDR2 FQNEAQ (reference sequence). The CDR3 has 15 amino acids. This chain's CDR3 is CASSLGQGSTDTQYF. CDR3 in DNA: TGTGCCAGCAGCCTCGGACAGGGGAGCACAGATACGCAGTATTTT. The variable domain in full, completed from reference TRBV7-9 and TRBJ2-3, reads DTGVSQNPRHKITKRGQNVTFRCDPISEHNRLYWYRQTLGQGPEFLTYFQNEAQLEKSRLLSDRFSAERPKGSFSTLEIQRTEQGDSAMYLCASSLGQGSTDTQYFGPGTRLTVL.

In this sample, this clone turned up a few times. The chain recombines TRBV10-2 with TRBJ2-7; TRBD1 might be the D (6 bases). Germline assignment: CDR1 WSHSY and CDR2 SAAADI. The CDR3 is 13 amino acids. V shed 6 bases and J shed 0 bases, with 9 bases lying between them. The CDR3 spells CASRRTDSYEQYF. The CDR3 DNA reads TGCGCCAGCAGACGGACAGACTCCTACGAGCAGTACTTC.

In its sample, this clone was seen a few times. The chain carries TRBV14 and TRBJ2-5; D not certain. TRBJ2-7 matches the DNA end more closely, so the J call is doubtful. There are 13 residues in the CDR3. CDR1 is SGHDN, CDR2 FVKESK, per germline. The CDR3 coding sequence is TGTGCCAGCAGCCAAGATCGGCCGTACGAGCAGTACTTC. This translates into CASSQDRPYEQYF.

J is TRBJ2-3 and V is TRBV7-9; the D gene is possibly TRBD1 (5 bases). Germline-derived CDR1 and CDR2 are SEHNR and FQNEAQ (reference sequence). There are 14 residues in the CDR3. V was trimmed by 2 bases and J by 6 bases, leaving 12 bases between them. The CDR3 DNA reads TGTGCCAGCAGCTTATCTTCAGGGTACGATACGCAGTATTTT. It specifies CASSLSSGYDTQYF.

The chain joins TRBV7-9 to TRBJ1-1, with D uncertain. V lost 3 bases and J 1 base, leaving 6 bases between the germline ends. Looked up from germline, CDR1 is SEHNR and CDR2 is FQNEAQ (reference sequence). The CDR3 length is 13 residues. The chain's CDR3 is CASSFYWNTEAFF. The CDR3 DNA follows: TGTGCCAGCAGCTTCTACTGGAACACTGAAGCTTTCTTT.

A few counts support this clone. The genes are TRBV18 and TRBJ2-2; 10 bases match TRBD2. Germline values: CDR1 KGHSH, CDR2 LQKENI. This CDR3 comprises 17 residues. Unmatched junction bases numbered 8, after V lost 3 bases and J lost 4 bases. DNA of the CDR3: TGTGCCAGCTCACCTCCCGGACTAGCGGAACCCACCGGGGAGCTGTTTTTT. Its translation: CASSPPGLAEPTGELFF.

The chain uses TRBV10-3 and TRBJ2-2; D tentatively reads TRBD1 or TRBD2 (6 bases each). V was shortened by 6 bases and J by 3 bases, with 20 bases between the two germline ends. Germline V gene sequence: CDR1 ENHRY, CDR2 SYGVKD. The CDR3 covers 17 residues. The CDR3 spells CAIRGGGHRGYTGELFF. Written as DNA, the CDR3 is TGTGCCATCAGAGGAGGGGGGCACCGGGGTTACACCGGGGAGCTGTTTTTT.

This clone was picked up a small number of times. This chain joins TRBV19 and TRBJ2-2; 7 bases line up with TRBD1. Germline V lookup: CDR1 LNHDA, CDR2 SQIVND (reference sequence). CDR3 length equals 16 residues. Trimming removed 4 bases from V and 0 bases from J; junction bases left unmatched: 5. CDR3 sequence reads: CASSKLGTANTGELFF. The DNA for the CDR3 is TGTGCCAGTAGTAAGCTAGGGACAGCGAACACCGGGGAGCTGTTTTTT.

The V call is TRBV5-4, the J call TRBJ2-1; D might be TRBD2 (5 bases). Germline CDR1 reads SGHNT; CDR2 reads YYREEE (reference sequence). V lost 0 bases and J lost 0, with 10 bases in between. CDR3 size: 16 residues. The CDR3 nucleotides read TGTGCCAGCAGCTTGGGCGGGCTGAGCTCCTACAATGAGCAGTTCTTC. Residues: CASSLGGLSSYNEQFF.

This chain uses TRBV28 with TRBJ2-1; D gene unclear. Germline values: CDR1 MDHEN, CDR2 SYDVKM. V lost 10 bases, J lost 9 bases, and 22 bases lay in between. The CDR3 totals 14 residues. The CDR3 is CATSRTGTESEQFF. The DNA for the CDR3 is TGTGCCACCTCGAGAACCGGAACCGAGTCTGAGCAGTTCTTC.

The V call is TRBV27, the J call TRBJ1-2; D perhaps matches TRBD1 (6 bases). The CDR3 contains 14 residues. Trimming pared 5 bases from V and 3 bases from J, leaving 13 bases between. Germline V gene data show CDR1 as MNHEY and CDR2 as SMNVEV (reference sequence). Here the CDR3 DNA reads TGTGCCAGCAGTCCGGGGGGGGCGGACTATGGCTACACCTTC. Protein sequence: CASSPGGADYGYTF.

The chain couples TRBV7-9 to TRBJ2-2; D is ambiguous. This CDR3 has 13 residues. Trimming left V 0 bases short and J 8 bases short, with 7 bases between. Germline CDR1 and CDR2: SEHNR and FQNEAQ (reference sequence). The CDR3 DNA is TGTGCCAGCAGCTTAGCCCTCTCGGGGGAGCTGTTTTTT. Translating it yields CASSLALSGELFF.

V and J are TRBV6-5 and TRBJ1-5, with a weak D call TRBD1 (5 bases). Germline CDR1 MNHEY, CDR2 SVGAGI. CDR3 size: 15 residues. The ends were cut back, 2 bases at V and 3 bases at J, with 11 bases in the middle. The CDR3 here is CASSYRSGLNQPQHF. The CDR3 DNA reads TGTGCCAGCAGTTACAGGTCGGGGCTCAATCAGCCCCAGCATTTT.

The chain employs TRBV28 and TRBJ1-5; possibly TRBD1 for D (5 bases). Germline-derived CDR1 and CDR2 are MDHEN and SYDVKM. This CDR3 spans 17 amino acids. V was pared by 4 bases and J by 0 bases, with 16 bases between. The CDR3: CASSSLPRGYSNQPQHF. The CDR3 coding sequence is TGTGCCAGCAGTTCACTCCCCCGGGGGTATAGCAATCAGCCCCAGCATTTT.

The CDR3 nucleotides read TGTGCCAGTAGTATTAACTACGGAGACCGGACTGGGGAACTGTTTTTT. This sequence encodes CASSINYGDRTGELFF. The genes are TRBV19 and TRBJ1-4; D is unclear. V shed 3 bases and J shed 12 bases, with 23 bases lying between them. The CDR3 spans 16 residues. Per the germline V gene, CDR1 is LNHDA and CDR2 is SQIVND (reference sequence).

The chain combines TRBV4-3 with TRBJ2-7, with a weak D call TRBD2 (6 bases). There are 15 residues in the CDR3. Trimming took off 0 bases at V and 2 bases at J, with 11 bases between the two ends. Per the germline V gene, CDR1 is LGHNA and CDR2 is YSLEER. The DNA for the CDR3 is TGCGCCAGCAGCCAAGAACCAGCGGGCCCCTACGAGCAGTACTTC. Translating gives CASSQEPAGPYEQYF.